The source of this T cell receptor (beta chain) is a study of cytomegalovirus exposure and HLA in healthy donors. Study results and caveats: Evidence from a later analysis indicated that most CMV-associated TCR beta chains looked HLA-restricted. Among the CMV-associated chains, three were confirmed in vitro as specific for CMV antigens. A few V segments could not be told apart, such as TRBV6-2 and TRBV6-3, and were left out.

This clone appeared once. Antigen unknown. The donors were healthy bone marrow donors. Vbeta (60) and Jbeta (13) primers were used in the PCR. Assay: immunoSEQ multiplex PCR; the TCRdb copy retains only in-frame clones and omits some. In the table there are more than 150,000 clones, roughly 77% of which are singletons. The ends lost 5 bases at V and 1 base at J; junction bases unmatched: 17. The CDR3 extends over 19 amino acids. The V gene's germline CDR1 is SGHTA and CDR2 FQGNSA. This rearrangement joins TRBV7-2 to TRBJ1-5; 7 nucleotides align to TRBD1. Specimen: PBMCs. This clonotype originated in a woman aged 25 to 39 in good health and CMV-seronegative. The CDR3 region has the DNA TGTGCCAGCAGCCCGACCGCGAATAACAGGGGTCAAAGCAATCAGCCCCAGCATTTT. Its translation is CASSPTANNRGQSNQPQHF.